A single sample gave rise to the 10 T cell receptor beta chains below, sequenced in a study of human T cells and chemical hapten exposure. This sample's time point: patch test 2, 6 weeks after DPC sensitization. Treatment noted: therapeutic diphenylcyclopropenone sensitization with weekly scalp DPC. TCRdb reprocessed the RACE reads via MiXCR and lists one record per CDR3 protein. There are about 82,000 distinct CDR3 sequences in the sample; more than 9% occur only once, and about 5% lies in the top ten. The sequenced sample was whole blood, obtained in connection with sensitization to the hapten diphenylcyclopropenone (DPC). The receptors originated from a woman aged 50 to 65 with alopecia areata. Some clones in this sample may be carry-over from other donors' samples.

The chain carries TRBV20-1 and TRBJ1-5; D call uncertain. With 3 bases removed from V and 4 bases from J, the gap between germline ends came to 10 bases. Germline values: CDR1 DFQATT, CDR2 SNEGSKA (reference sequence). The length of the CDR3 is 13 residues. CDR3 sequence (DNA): TGCAGTGCTAGGGATAACACGAATCAGCCCCAGCATTTT. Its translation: CSARDNTNQPQHF.

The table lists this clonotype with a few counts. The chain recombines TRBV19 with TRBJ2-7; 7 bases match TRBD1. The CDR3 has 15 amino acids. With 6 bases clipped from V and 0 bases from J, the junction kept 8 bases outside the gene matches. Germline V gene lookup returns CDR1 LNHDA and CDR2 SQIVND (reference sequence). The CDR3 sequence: CASSRPGQSSYEQYF. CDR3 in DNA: TGTGCCAGTAGCCGGCCGGGACAGAGCTCCTACGAGCAGTACTTC.

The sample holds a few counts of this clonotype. This CDR3 is CSAPGLAGEDTQYF. Here the CDR3 DNA reads TGCAGTGCTCCGGGACTAGCGGGAGAAGATACGCAGTATTTT. The chain joins TRBV20-1 to TRBJ2-3; 14 positions agree with TRBD2. The CDR3 extends over 14 amino acids. The V and J ends lost 5 bases and 5 bases, in that order; junction bases with no gene match: 3. CDR1 DFQATT and CDR2 SNEGSKA come from the germline V gene (reference sequence).

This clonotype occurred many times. Here the CDR3 DNA reads TGCAGTGCTGGACCGGTGGGGGGCACAGATACGCAGTATTTT. Its translation: CSAGPVGGTDTQYF. This chain uses TRBV20-1 with TRBJ2-3; either TRBD1 or TRBD2 may fit D (5 bases each). The CDR3 runs 14 residues. Trimming removed 5 bases from V and 1 base from J, with 13 bases in between. Germline-derived CDR1 and CDR2 are DFQATT and SNEGSKA (reference sequence).

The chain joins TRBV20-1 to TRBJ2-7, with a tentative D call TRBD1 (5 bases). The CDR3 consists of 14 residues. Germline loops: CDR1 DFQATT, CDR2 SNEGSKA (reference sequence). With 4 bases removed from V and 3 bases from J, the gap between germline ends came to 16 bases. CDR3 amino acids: CSANNGREVYEQYF. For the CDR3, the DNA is TGCAGTGCTAACAACGGCAGGGAAGTCTACGAGCAGTACTTC.

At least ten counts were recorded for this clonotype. CDR3 DNA sequence: TGTGCCAGCACCCCCGCGACAGGGTGGAACACCATATATTTT. This encodes CASTPATGWNTIYF. This chain uses TRBV12-3 or TRBV12-4 with TRBJ1-3, with 7 nucleotides matching TRBD1. CDR3 length equals 14 residues. The ends lost 7 bases at V and 7 bases at J; junction bases unmatched: 10.

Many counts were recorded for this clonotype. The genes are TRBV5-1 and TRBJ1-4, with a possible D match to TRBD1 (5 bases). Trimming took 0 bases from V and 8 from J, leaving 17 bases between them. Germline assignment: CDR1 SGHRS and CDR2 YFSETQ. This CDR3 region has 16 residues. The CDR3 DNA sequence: TGCGCCAGCAGCTTGGTTCCGGGGACGGGTGCCGAAAAACTGTTTTTT. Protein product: CASSLVPGTGAEKLFF. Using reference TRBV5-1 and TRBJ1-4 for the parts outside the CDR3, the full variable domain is KAGVTQTPRYLIKTRGQQVTLSCSPISGHRSVSWYQQTPGQGLQFLFEYFSETQRNKGNFPGRFSGRQFSNSRSEMNVSTLELGDSALYLCASSLVPGTGAEKLFFGSGTQLSVL.

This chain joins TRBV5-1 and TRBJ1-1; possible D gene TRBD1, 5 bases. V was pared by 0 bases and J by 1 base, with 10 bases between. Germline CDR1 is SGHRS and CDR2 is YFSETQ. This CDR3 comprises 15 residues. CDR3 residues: CASSLVGDGNTEAFF. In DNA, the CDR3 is TGCGCCAGCAGCTTGGTGGGGGATGGGAACACTGAAGCTTTCTTT. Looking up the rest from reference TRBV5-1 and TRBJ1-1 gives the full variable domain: KAGVTQTPRYLIKTRGQQVTLSCSPISGHRSVSWYQQTPGQGLQFLFEYFSETQRNKGNFPGRFSGRQFSNSRSEMNVSTLELGDSALYLCASSLVGDGNTEAFFGQGTRLTVV.

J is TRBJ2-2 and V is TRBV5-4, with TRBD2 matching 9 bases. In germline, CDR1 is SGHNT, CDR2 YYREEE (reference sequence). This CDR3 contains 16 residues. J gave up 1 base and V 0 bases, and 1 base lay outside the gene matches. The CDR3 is CASSLELAGNTGELFF. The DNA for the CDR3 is TGTGCCAGCAGCTTGGAACTAGCGGGGAACACCGGGGAGCTGTTTTTT.

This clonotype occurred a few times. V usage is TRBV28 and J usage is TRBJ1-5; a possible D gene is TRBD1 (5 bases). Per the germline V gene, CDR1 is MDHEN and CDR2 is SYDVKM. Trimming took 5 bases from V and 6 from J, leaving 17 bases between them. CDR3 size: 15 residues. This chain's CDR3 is CASSTTKSGTQPQHF. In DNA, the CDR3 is TGTGCCAGCAGTACCACAAAATCCGGGACTCAGCCCCAGCATTTT.